These 12 T cell receptor beta chains were sequenced from one sample in a study of memory CD4+ T cells and cytomegalovirus serostatus. The sort gate was single viable CD3+CD4+CD8-CD45RO+ cells for memory CD4+ T cells. The data were produced by immunoSEQ multiplex PCR, yet TCRdb's version contains in-frame clones alone and is incomplete. The sample holds around 30,000 clones; around 76% are singletons and the top ten take 0.5% to 0.65%. Sequencing input: memory CD4+ T cells from blood. Source of these receptors: an adult in good health and CMV-seronegative. Some clones in this sample may be carry-over from other donors' samples.

The V gene is TRBV5-4, the J gene TRBJ1-5; D is undetermined. Deletions cut 1 base from V and 5 bases from J, with 13 bases between. The CDR3 is 15 amino acids. Germline V lookup: CDR1 SGHNT, CDR2 YYREEE (reference sequence). Here the CDR3 reads CASSLWSAPDQPQHF. The CDR3 bases are TGTGCCAGCAGCTTGTGGTCAGCACCAGATCAGCCCCAGCATTTT.

V gene TRBV6-5 combines with J gene TRBJ2-7, with D perhaps matching TRBD1 or TRBD2 (6 bases each). The CDR3 extends over 13 amino acids. Germline CDR1 MNHEY, CDR2 SVGAGI. Between the trimmed V and J ends, which lost 5 bases and 3 bases, there was a span of 11 bases. Here the CDR3 reads CASSLEGGYEQYF. CDR3 nucleotide sequence: TGTGCCAGCAGTCTAGAGGGGGGCTACGAGCAGTACTTC.

V is TRBV29-1 and J is TRBJ2-2; D is unclear. CDR3 length equals 13 residues. The germline gives CDR1 SQVTM, CDR2 ANQGSEA. V dropped 7 bases and J dropped 2 bases, with 11 bases sitting between them. CDR3 DNA: TGCAGCGCCGGGCAGCAAAACACCGGGGAGCTGTTTTTT. It codes for CSAGQQNTGELFF.

CDR3 sequence (DNA): TGTGCCTGGAGTGGGGGGGAATCGGGACAGAACACTGAAGCTTTCTTT. Protein product: CAWSGGESGQNTEAFF. V gene TRBV30 combines with J gene TRBJ1-1, with D maybe TRBD1 (6 bases). The CDR3 sequence is 16 residues long. In germline, CDR1 is GTSNPN, CDR2 SVGIG (reference sequence). The V end lost 1 base, the J end lost 1 base, and 16 bases lay between the germline ends.

The CDR3 region is CASRRDSRNNEKLFF. In DNA, the CDR3 is TGTGCCAGCAGGAGGGACAGCCGCAACAATGAAAAACTGTTTTTT. The rearrangement links TRBV7-9 to TRBJ1-4; TRBD1 agrees at 7 bases. V dropped 6 bases and J dropped 5; count of bases not matched to a gene: 9. CDR1 is SEHNR and CDR2 is FQNEAQ in the germline V gene (reference sequence). The CDR3 extends over 15 amino acids.

On this clone: Other DNA sequences in the sample encode the same CDR3. The chain couples TRBV18 to TRBJ2-6; D remains unclear. V lost 3 bases, J lost 0 bases, and 0 bases lay in between. Looked up from germline, CDR1 is KGHSH and CDR2 is LQKENI. The CDR3 is made up of 13 amino acids. Here the CDR3 DNA reads TGTGCCAGCTCACCCTCTGGGGCCAACGTCCTGACTTTC. Translated, it gives CASSPSGANVLTF.

CDR3: CASRSGQPNSPLHF. CDR3 DNA sequence: TGTGCCAGCAGGTCCGGACAGCCAAATTCACCCCTCCACTTT. This chain links TRBV6-5 with TRBJ1-6; the D gene is possibly TRBD1 (6 bases). V was clipped by 6 bases and J by 7 bases, with 13 bases between them. Germline V gene sequence: CDR1 MNHEY, CDR2 SVGAGI. CDR3 size: 14 residues.

This clone was counted only a few times. The chain links TRBV18 to TRBJ1-2; maybe TRBD1 (6 bases). Trimming removed 0 bases from V and 8 bases from J, with 13 bases in between. Germline values: CDR1 KGHSH, CDR2 LQKENI. This CDR3 contains 14 residues. The CDR3 region is CASSPPAQGQGYTF. The CDR3 DNA is TGTGCCAGCTCACCACCGGCACAGGGCCAAGGCTACACCTTC.

The chain combines TRBV10-3 with TRBJ2-5, with TRBD2 matching over 11 bases. Germline loops: CDR1 ENHRY, CDR2 SYGVKD. This CDR3 spans 16 amino acids. Trimming cost V 2 bases and J 2 bases; bases outside gene matches: 4. For the CDR3, the DNA is TGTGCCATCAGTGAGGCTAGCGGGGGGAAGCAAGAGACCCAGTACTTC. Its protein is CAISEASGGKQETQYF.

This clone was seen a single time. The rearrangement links TRBV19 to TRBJ1-2; the match to TRBD1 covers 7 bases. The V gene end was trimmed by 2 bases and the J gene end by 4 bases; junction bases not matched to a gene: 4. The CDR3 covers 14 residues. Per germline, CDR1 LNHDA and CDR2 SQIVND (reference sequence). The CDR3 sequence is CASSIQGVVYGYTF. The CDR3 nucleotides are TGTGCCAGTAGTATACAGGGGGTTGTCTATGGCTACACCTTC.

The rearrangement uses TRBV5-1 and TRBJ2-7, with D possibly TRBD1 on 5 matching bases. Trimming left V 4 bases short and J 3 bases short, with 11 bases between. Germline V gives CDR1 SGHRS, CDR2 YFSETQ. The CDR3 has 13 amino acids. CDR3 coding DNA: TGCGCCAGCAGCCTTCAGGGTAGCTACGAGCAGTACTTC. This sequence encodes CASSLQGSYEQYF.

This clone was recorded a few times. The sample holds other DNA sequences that translate to the same CDR3. CDR3 bases: TGTGCCTGGAGTGCGGATAGCAATCAGCCCCAGCATTTT. Encoded protein: CAWSADSNQPQHF. The V gene is TRBV30, the J gene TRBJ1-5; D is ambiguous. Trimming took off 1 base at V and 0 bases at J, with 4 bases between the two ends. Germline V lookup: CDR1 GTSNPN, CDR2 SVGIG (reference sequence). CDR3 length equals 13 residues.